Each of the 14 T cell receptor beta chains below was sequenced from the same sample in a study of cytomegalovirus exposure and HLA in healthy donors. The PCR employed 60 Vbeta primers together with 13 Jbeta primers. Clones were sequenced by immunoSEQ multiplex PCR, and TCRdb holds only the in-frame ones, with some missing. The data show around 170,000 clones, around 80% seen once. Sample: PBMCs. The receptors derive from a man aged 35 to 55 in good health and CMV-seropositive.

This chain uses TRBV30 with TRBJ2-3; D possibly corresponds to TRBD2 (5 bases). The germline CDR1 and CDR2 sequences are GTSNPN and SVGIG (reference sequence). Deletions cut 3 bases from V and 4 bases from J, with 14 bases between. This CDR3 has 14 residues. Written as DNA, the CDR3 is TGTGCCTGGAGCCTAGGCGAGCGGCCAGATACGCAGTATTTT. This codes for CAWSLGERPDTQYF. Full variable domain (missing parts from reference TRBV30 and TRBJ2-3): SQTIHQWPATLVQPVGSPLSLECTVEGTSNPNLYWYRQAAGRGLQLLFYSVGIGQISSEVPQNLSASRPQDRQFILSSKKLLLSDSGFYLCAWSLGERPDTQYFGPGTRLTVL.

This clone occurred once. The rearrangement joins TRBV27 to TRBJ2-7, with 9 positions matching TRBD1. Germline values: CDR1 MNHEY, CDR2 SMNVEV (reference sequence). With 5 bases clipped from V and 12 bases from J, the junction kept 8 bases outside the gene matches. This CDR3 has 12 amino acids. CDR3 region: CASSPLGTGLYF. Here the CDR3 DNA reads TGTGCCAGCAGTCCCCTGGGGACAGGGTTGTACTTC.

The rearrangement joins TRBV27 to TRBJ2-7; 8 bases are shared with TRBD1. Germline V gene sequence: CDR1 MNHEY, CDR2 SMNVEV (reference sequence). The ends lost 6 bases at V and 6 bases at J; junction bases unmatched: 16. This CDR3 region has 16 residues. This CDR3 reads CASSRSGTGPIPEQYF. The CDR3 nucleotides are TGTGCCAGCAGCAGATCTGGGACAGGCCCTATCCCCGAGCAGTACTTC.

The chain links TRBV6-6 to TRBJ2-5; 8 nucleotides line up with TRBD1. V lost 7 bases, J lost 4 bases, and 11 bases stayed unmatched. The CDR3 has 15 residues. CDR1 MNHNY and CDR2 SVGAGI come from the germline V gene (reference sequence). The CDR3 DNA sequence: TGTGCCAGCACCCACAGGGGGGTTTCAGTAGAGACCCAGTACTTC. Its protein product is CASTHRGVSVETQYF.

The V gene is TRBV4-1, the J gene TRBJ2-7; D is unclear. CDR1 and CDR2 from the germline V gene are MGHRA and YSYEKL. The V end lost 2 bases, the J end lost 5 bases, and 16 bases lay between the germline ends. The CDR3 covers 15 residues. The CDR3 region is CASSQSLLDRDEQYF. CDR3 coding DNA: TGCGCCAGCAGCCAAAGTTTATTGGATCGGGACGAGCAGTACTTC.

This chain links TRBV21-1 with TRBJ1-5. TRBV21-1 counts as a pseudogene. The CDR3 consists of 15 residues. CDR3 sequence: CASSDGLGQAQPQHF. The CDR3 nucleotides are TGTGCCAGCAGCGACGGACTAGGGCAGGCTCAGCCCCAGCATTTT.

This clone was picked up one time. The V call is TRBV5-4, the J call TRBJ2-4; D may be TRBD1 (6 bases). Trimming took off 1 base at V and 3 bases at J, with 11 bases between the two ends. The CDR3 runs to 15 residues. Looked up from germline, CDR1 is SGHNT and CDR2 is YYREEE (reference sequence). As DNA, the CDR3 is TGTGCCAGCAGCTTGCCGGGGACAAACAAAAACATTCAGTACTTC. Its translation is CASSLPGTNKNIQYF.

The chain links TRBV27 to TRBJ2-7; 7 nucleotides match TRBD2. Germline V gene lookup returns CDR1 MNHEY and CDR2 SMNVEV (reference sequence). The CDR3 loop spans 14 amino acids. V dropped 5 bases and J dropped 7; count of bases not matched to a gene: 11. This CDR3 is CASSGGGRSWEQYF. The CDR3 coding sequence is TGTGCCAGCAGTGGGGGGGGTCGGAGTTGGGAGCAGTACTTC.

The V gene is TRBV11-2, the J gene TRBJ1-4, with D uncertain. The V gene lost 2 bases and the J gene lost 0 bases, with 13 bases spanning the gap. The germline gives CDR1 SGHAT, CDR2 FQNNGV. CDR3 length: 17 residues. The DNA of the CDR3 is TGTGCCAGCAGCTTATCGGGAATCAGATCAACTAATGAAAAACTGTTTTTT. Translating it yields CASSLSGIRSTNEKLFF.

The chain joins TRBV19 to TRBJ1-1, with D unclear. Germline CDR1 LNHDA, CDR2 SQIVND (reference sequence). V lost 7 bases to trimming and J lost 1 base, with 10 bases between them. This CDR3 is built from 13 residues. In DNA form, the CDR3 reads TGTGCCAGTACCCCTAATGGGAACACTGAAGCTTTCTTT. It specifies CASTPNGNTEAFF.

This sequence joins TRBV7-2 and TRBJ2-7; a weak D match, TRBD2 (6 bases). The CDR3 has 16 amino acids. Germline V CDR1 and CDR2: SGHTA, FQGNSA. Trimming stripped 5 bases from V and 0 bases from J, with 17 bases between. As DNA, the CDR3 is TGTGCCAGCAGCGGATCAAGCGGGTTCCGCTCCTACGAGCAGTACTTC. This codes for CASSGSSGFRSYEQYF. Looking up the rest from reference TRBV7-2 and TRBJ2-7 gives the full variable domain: GAGVSQSPSNKVTEKGKDVELRCDPISGHTALYWYRQSLGQGLEFLIYFQGNSAPDKSGLPSDRFSAERTGGSVSTLTIQRTQQEDSAVYLCASSGSSGFRSYEQYFGPGTRLTVT.

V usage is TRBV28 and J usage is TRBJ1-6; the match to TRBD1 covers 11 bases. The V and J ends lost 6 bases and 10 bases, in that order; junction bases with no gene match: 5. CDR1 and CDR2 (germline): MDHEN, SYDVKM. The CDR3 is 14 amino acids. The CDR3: CASSPGTGGSPLHF. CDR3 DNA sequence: TGTGCCAGCAGCCCCGGGACAGGGGGATCACCCCTCCACTTT.

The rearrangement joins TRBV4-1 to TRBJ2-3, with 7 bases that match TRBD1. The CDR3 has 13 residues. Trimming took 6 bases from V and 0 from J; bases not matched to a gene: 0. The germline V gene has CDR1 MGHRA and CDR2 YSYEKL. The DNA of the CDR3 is TGCGCCAGCAGGACAGGGAGCACAGATACGCAGTATTTT. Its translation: CASRTGSTDTQYF.

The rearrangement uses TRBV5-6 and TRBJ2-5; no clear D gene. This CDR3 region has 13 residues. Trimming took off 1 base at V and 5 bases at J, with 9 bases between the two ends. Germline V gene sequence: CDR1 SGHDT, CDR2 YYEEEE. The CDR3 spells CASSLSGGETQYF. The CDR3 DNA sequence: TGTGCCAGCAGCTTGTCCGGCGGCGAGACCCAGTACTTC.